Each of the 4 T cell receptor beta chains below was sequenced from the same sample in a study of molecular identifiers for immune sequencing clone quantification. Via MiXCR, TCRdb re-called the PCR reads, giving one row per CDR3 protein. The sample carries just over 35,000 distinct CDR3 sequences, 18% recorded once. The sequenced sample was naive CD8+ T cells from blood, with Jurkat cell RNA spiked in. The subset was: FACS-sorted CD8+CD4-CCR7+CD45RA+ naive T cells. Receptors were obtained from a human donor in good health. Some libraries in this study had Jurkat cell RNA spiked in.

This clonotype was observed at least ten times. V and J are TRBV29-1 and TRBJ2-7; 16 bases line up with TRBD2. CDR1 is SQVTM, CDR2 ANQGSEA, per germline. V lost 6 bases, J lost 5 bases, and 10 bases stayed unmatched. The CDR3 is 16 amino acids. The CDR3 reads CSVAGTSGRAFDEQYF. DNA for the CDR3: TGCAGCGTCGCCGGGACTAGCGGGAGGGCCTTCGACGAGCAGTACTTC.

This CDR3 reads CASSEGVFNEKLFF. The CDR3 DNA sequence: TGTGCCAGCAGCGAGGGGGTTTTTAATGAAAAACTGTTTTTT. The J gene is TRBJ1-4, the V gene TRBV21-1; no check of the table's D call, TRBD1, against the DNA was made. TRBV21-1 corresponds to a pseudogene. This CDR3 has 14 residues.

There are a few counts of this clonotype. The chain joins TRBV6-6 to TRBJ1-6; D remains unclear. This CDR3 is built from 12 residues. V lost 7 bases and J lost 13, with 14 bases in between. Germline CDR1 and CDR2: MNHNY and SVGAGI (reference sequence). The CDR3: CASTSISLPLHF. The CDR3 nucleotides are TGTGCCAGCACCTCCATTTCTCTGCCCCTCCACTTT.

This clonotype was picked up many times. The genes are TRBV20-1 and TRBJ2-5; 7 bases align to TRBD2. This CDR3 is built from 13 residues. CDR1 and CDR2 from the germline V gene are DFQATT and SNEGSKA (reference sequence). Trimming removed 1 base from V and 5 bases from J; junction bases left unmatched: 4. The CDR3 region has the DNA TGCAGTGCTAGAGCGGGAGCGGGGGAGACCCAGTACTTC. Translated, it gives CSARAGAGETQYF.